Each of the 5 T cell receptor beta chains below was sequenced from the same sample in a study of cytomegalovirus exposure and HLA in healthy donors. PCR involved 60 Vbeta and 13 Jbeta primers. TCRdb's table, derived via immunoSEQ multiplex PCR, lists solely in-frame clones and lacks some. In total, the table holds tens of thousands of clones. Sequenced sample: PBMCs. The source of these receptors is a male donor in good health and CMV-seronegative.

The genes are TRBV5-1 and TRBJ1-4, with D possibly matching TRBD1 (6 bases). The CDR3 sequence is 15 residues long. V lost 4 bases, J lost 8 bases, and 18 bases lay in between. CDR1 and CDR2 (germline): SGHRS, YFSETQ. The CDR3 reads CASSPGLRDNEKLFF. The CDR3 nucleotides are TGCGCCAGCAGCCCCGGCCTCAGGGACAACGAAAAACTGTTTTTT.

Comments on this clone: The same CDR3 also results from other DNA sequences found in this sample. The genes are TRBV7-2 and TRBJ2-3; 7 positions match TRBD1. The CDR3 is made up of 16 amino acids. Per the germline V gene, CDR1 is SGHTA and CDR2 is FQGNSA. V lost 4 bases, J lost 1 base, and 8 bases stayed unmatched. The CDR3 spells CASSYRGGSGTDTQYF. In DNA form, the CDR3 reads TGTGCCAGCAGCTACCGAGGGGGCTCGGGCACAGATACGCAGTATTTT.

This rearrangement joins TRBV2 to TRBJ1-1; D is perhaps TRBD1 (5 bases). The CDR3 totals 12 residues. In germline, CDR1 is SNHLY, CDR2 FYNNEI. V was trimmed by 8 bases and J by 5 bases, leaving 12 bases between them. The CDR3 protein is CASGRGGTEAFF. CDR3 in DNA: TGTGCCAGCGGGAGGGGCGGGACTGAAGCTTTCTTT.

The chain has TRBV9 and TRBJ1-6, with D tentatively TRBD1 (5 bases). Trimming shortened V by 0 bases and J by 5 bases, and 9 bases separated the two germline ends. Germline CDR1 SGDLS, CDR2 YYNGEE. This CDR3 is built from 15 residues. For the CDR3, the DNA is TGTGCCAGCAGCGTAGACAGGAGAAATAATTCACCCCTCCACTTT. Translating gives CASSVDRRNNSPLHF.

This chain connects TRBV4-2 to TRBJ1-2, with 7 positions matching TRBD1. J gave up 3 bases and V 4 bases, and 8 bases lay outside the gene matches. This CDR3 is 15 amino acids long. Germline V gene sequence: CDR1 LGHNA, CDR2 YNFKEQ. The CDR3: CASSPYRGIDYGYTF. The CDR3 DNA follows: TGTGCCAGCAGCCCTTACAGGGGCATTGACTATGGCTACACCTTC.